This record concerns one T cell receptor beta chain sequence. How the authors handled the data: Nucleated cell number was recorded as an estimate derived from reference gene primer amplification. Assay used: immunoSEQ multiplex PCR; TCRdb lists only in-frame clones, some missing. Clone size and V and J calls were adopted from that table, with D and trimming inferred from the DNA. This table holds some 150,000 clones, 80% found once. The sample is drawn from a study of blood T cell repertoires in COVID-19. Study information: Acute and convalescent COVID-19 samples came from the United States, Italy and Spain. Sample material is recorded as cDNA or gDNA derived from T cells, B-cell-depleted T cells, or PBMCs.

Germline CDR1 ENHRY, CDR2 SYGVKD. This CDR3 comprises 16 residues. V lost 7 bases and J lost 3; bases outside the gene matches: 8. The rearrangement links TRBV10-3 to TRBJ2-3, with 12 positions matching TRBD2. The source of this sequence is a man between 60 and 70 years old with acute or convalescent COVID-19. Material for sequencing was peripheral blood. The CDR3 nucleotides read TGTGCCATCAAATCTAGCGGGGGGGGCCAGACAGATACGCAGTATTTT. Its translation: CAIKSSGGGQTDTQYF.